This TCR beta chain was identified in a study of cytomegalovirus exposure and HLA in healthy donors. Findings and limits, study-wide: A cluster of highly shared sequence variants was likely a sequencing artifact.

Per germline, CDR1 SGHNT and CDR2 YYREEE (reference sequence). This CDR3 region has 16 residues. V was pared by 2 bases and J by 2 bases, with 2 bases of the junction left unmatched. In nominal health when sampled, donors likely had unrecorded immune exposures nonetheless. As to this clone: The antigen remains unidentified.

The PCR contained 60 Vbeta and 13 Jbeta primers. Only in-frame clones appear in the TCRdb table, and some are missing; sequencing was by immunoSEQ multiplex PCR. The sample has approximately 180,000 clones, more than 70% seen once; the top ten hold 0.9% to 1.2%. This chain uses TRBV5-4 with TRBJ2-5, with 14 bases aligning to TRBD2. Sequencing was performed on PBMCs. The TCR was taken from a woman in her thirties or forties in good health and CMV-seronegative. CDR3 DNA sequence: TGTGCCAGCAGCTTAAGGACTAGCGGGAGGCAAGAGACCCAGTACTTC. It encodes CASSLRTSGRQETQYF.